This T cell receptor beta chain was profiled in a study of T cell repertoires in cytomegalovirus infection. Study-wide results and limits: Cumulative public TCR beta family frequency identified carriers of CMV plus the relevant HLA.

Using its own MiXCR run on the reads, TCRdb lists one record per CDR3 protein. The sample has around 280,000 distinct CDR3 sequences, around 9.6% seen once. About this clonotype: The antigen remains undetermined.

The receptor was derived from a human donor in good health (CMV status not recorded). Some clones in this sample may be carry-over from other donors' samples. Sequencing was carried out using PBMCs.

The CDR3 region is CASSLSGHLQETQYF. The CDR3 region has the DNA TGCGCCAGCAGCTTGTCAGGGCACCTTCAAGAGACCCAGTACTTC. V gene TRBV5-1 combines with J gene TRBJ2-5, with D possibly matching TRBD1 (5 bases). Germline CDR1 is SGHRS and CDR2 is YFSETQ. V was clipped by 1 base and J by 2 bases, with 12 bases between them. The CDR3 is made up of 15 amino acids.